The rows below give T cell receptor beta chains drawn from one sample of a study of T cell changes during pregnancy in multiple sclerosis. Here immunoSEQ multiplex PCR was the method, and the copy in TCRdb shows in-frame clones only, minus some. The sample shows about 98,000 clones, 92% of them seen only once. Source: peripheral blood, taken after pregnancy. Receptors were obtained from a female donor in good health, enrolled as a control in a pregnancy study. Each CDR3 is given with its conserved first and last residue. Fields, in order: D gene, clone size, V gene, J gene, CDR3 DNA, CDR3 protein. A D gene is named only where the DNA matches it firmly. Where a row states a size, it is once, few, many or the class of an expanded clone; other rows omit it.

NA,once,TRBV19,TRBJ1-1,TGTGCCAGTAGTGAACCCGGGGGGAACACTGAAGCTTTCTTT,CASSEPGGNTEAFF
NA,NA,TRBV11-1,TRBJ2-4,TGTGCCAGCAGCGCAGGACACCTCCTTCAAAACATTCAGTACTTC,CASSAGHLLQNIQYF
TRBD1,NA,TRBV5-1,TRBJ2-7,TGCGCCAGCAGCCAGGTACAGGGGAAGGGATCCGAGCAGTACTTC,CASSQVQGKGSEQYF
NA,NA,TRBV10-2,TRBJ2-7,TGCGCCAGCAGTGAGTCGGCTAGCTGGTACGAGCAGTACTTC,CASSESASWYEQYF
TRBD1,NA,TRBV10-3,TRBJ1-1,TGTGCCATCTCCAATTCAGGGGGGATGAACACTGAAGCTTTCTTT,CAISNSGGMNTEAFF
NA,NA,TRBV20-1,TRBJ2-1,TGCAGTGCTACGAGGAATGAGCAGTTCTTC,CSATRNEQFF
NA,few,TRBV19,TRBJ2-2,TGTGCCAGTAGTATAGATGGGGTCCGGGAGAGTAGGGGCACGAACACCGGGGAGCTGTTTTTT,CASSIDGVRESRGTNTGELFF
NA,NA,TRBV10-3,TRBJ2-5,TGTGCCATCAGTGGGGTAGACCACAGGGACGGGGAGACCCAGTACTTC,CAISGVDHRDGETQYF
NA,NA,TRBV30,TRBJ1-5,TGTGCCTGGATTCTTGTACCCCAGGGAGGGCAGCCCCAGCATTTT,CAWILVPQGGQPQHF
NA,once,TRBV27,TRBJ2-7,TGTGCCAGCGCCCGGACAGAAACCTACGAGCAGTACTTC,CASARTETYEQYF
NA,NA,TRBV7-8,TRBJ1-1,TGTGCCAGCAGCCTACTACAGGGTAGAGGGAACACTGAAGCTTTCTTT,CASSLLQGRGNTEAFF
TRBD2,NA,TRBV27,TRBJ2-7,TGTGCCAGCAGTTCTGGCGGGAGGAGGGACGAGCAGTACTTC,CASSSGGRRDEQYF
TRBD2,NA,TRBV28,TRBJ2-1,TGTGCCAGCAGTTTAAATGGAGCGGGAGTCTTCGTGCATGAGCAGTTCTTC,CASSLNGAGVFVHEQFF
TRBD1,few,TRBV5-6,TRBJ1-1,TGTGCCAGCAGCTCCGAGCTCGACAGGGGAGTTGAAGCTTTCTTT,CASSSELDRGVEAFF
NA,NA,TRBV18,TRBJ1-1,TGTGCCAGCTCACCACCGGACGGCCTCGGGACTTTCTTT,CASSPPDGLGTFF
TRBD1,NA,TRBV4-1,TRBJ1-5,TGCGCCAGCAGCCAGAGAGACAGGGACGGATATAGCAATCAGCCCCAGCATTTT,CASSQRDRDGYSNQPQHF
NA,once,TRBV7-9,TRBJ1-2,TGTGCCAGCAGTTACGCAAAATCGGGCAGGCCCCAGGGCTATGGCTACACCTTC,CASSYAKSGRPQGYGYTF
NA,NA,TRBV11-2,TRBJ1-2,TGTGCCAGCAGCTTAGACCCAGGGGACTATGGCTACACCTTC,CASSLDPGDYGYTF
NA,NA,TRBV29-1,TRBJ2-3,TGCAGCGTTGATGACAGGAGCCATAGCACAGATACGCAGTATTTT,CSVDDRSHSTDTQYF
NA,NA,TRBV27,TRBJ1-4,TGTGCCAGCAATTCGGGACAAATTAATGAAAAACTGTTTTTT,CASNSGQINEKLFF
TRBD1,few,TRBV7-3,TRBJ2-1,TGTGCCAGCAGCCGGACAGGTTATAATGAGCAGTTCTTC,CASSRTGYNEQFF
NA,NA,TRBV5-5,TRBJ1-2,TGTGCCAGCAGCTTCCCGGACAGCATCCTCTATGGCTACACCTTC,CASSFPDSILYGYTF
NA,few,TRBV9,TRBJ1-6,TGTGCCAGCAGCCCACAGGGAATTGGGTCACCCCTCCACTTT,CASSPQGIGSPLHF
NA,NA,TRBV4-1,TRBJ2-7,TGCGCCAGCAGCCAAGATATCACACCGCGGAACGAGCAGTACTTC,CASSQDITPRNEQYF
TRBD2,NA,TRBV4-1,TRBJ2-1,TGCGCCAGCAGCCCAACCCTAGCGGGAGTGTACAATGAGCAGTTCTTC,CASSPTLAGVYNEQFF